This is a list of T cell receptor beta chains from one sample in a study of T-cell memory formation after mild COVID-19. TCRdb reprocessed the 5' RACE reads with MiXCR, giving one entry per CDR3 protein. The table has 450,000 to 650,000 distinct CDR3 sequences, less than 25% seen once. The sequenced material came from PBMCs or a T cell subset sorted from them (not recorded which). These receptors were collected from an adult woman who had mild COVID-19 (a few samples of this study predate the infection). Cell type and time point are not known. CDR3s include the opening cysteine and the closing phenylalanine or tryptophan. Fields, in order: clone size, D gene, V gene, CDR3 length, J gene, CDR3 protein, CDR3 DNA. The D gene is left open where the match is weak. Rows may omit the clone size; those that give it use once, few, many or a size class.

clone_size: -
d_call: -
v_call: TRBV5-5
cdr3_length: 15
j_call: TRBJ1-5
cdr3_aa: CASSLEVYGAQPQHF
cdr3_nt: TGTGCCAGCAGCTTGGAGGTATATGGAGCTCAGCCCCAGCATTTT

clone_size: once
d_call: TRBD2
v_call: TRBV20-1
cdr3_length: 15
j_call: TRBJ2-1
cdr3_aa: CSARALAGARGEQFF
cdr3_nt: TGCAGTGCTAGGGCTCTAGCGGGGGCGAGGGGTGAGCAGTTCTTC

clone_size: few
d_call: -
v_call: TRBV6-2/TRBV6-3
cdr3_length: 15
j_call: TRBJ2-1
cdr3_aa: CASSSRAGHYNEQFF
cdr3_nt: TGTGCCAGCAGTTCACGAGCGGGTCACTACAATGAGCAGTTCTTC

clone_size: few
d_call: -
v_call: TRBV24-1
cdr3_length: 13
j_call: TRBJ1-2
cdr3_aa: CATSDFRGLSYTF
cdr3_nt: TGTGCCACCAGTGATTTTCGGGGGTTGAGCTACACCTTC

clone_size: -
d_call: -
v_call: TRBV6-2/TRBV6-3
cdr3_length: 16
j_call: TRBJ2-7
cdr3_aa: CASSYSPGRATYEQYF
cdr3_nt: TGTGCCAGCAGTTACTCGCCGGGACGGGCGACCTACGAGCAGTACTTC

clone_size: -
d_call: -
v_call: TRBV7-2
cdr3_length: 14
j_call: TRBJ2-5
cdr3_aa: CASSLNGFQETQYF
cdr3_nt: TGTGCCAGCAGCTTAAATGGGTTCCAAGAGACCCAGTACTTC

clone_size: -
d_call: TRBD2
v_call: TRBV9
cdr3_length: 16
j_call: TRBJ2-1
cdr3_aa: CASSVGTSGRYNEQFF
cdr3_nt: TGTGCCAGCAGCGTTGGGACTAGCGGGAGATACAATGAGCAGTTCTTC

clone_size: -
d_call: -
v_call: TRBV11-2
cdr3_length: 15
j_call: TRBJ2-7
cdr3_aa: CASSLDLPGSHEQYF
cdr3_nt: TGTGCCAGCAGCTTAGACTTGCCAGGGAGCCACGAGCAGTACTTC

clone_size: few
d_call: TRBD2
v_call: TRBV7-8
cdr3_length: 16
j_call: TRBJ2-3
cdr3_aa: CASSLAAGGLEDTQYF
cdr3_nt: TGTGCCAGCAGCTTAGCGGCGGGGGGGCTTGAGGATACGCAGTATTTT

clone_size: -
d_call: -
v_call: TRBV15
cdr3_length: 13
j_call: TRBJ2-3
cdr3_aa: CATSRDGTDTQYF
cdr3_nt: TGTGCCACCAGCAGAGATGGGACAGATACGCAGTATTTT

clone_size: few
d_call: -
v_call: TRBV5-1
cdr3_length: 15
j_call: TRBJ1-1
cdr3_aa: CASSPAPAENTEAFF
cdr3_nt: TGCGCCAGCAGCCCCGCCCCGGCAGAGAACACTGAAGCTTTCTTT